Shown below are 25 T cell receptor beta chains from a single sample sequenced in a study of beta chain features in type 1 diabetes. Sequencing targeted expressed TCRB transcripts, as all isolated RNA had been reverse transcribed. The data were produced by immunoSEQ multiplex PCR, yet TCRdb's version contains in-frame clones alone and is incomplete. Seen here are 120,000 to 150,000 clones, 10% observed once, and the top ten hold approximately 1.3%. Source material: naive CD4+ T cells from blood. These receptor sequences come from a man between 18 and 29 years old in good health.

The J gene is TRBJ1-1, the V gene TRBV5-1; tentatively, D is TRBD1 (5 bases). The germline V and J ends were trimmed by 2 bases and 2 bases, with 13 bases remaining between them. CDR1 and CDR2 (germline): SGHRS, YFSETQ. The CDR3 totals 15 residues. CDR3: CASSLRGGSNTEAFF. DNA for the CDR3: TGCGCCAGCAGCTTAAGGGGAGGGAGTAACACTGAAGCTTTCTTT.

This clone was counted only a few times. This sequence joins TRBV5-4 and TRBJ1-1, with 7 bases matching TRBD1. There are 15 residues in the CDR3. The germline V gene encodes CDR1 SGHNT and CDR2 YYREEE (reference sequence). Germline trimming cut 0 bases from V and 5 bases from J; bases unmatched to any gene: 7. As DNA, the CDR3 is TGTGCCAGCAGCTTGGGCGCGACAGGGTCAACTGAAGCTTTCTTT. Its translation: CASSLGATGSTEAFF.

This clone showed up just a few times. This rearrangement joins TRBV13 to TRBJ1-1, with D uncertain. The V and J ends lost 3 bases and 1 base respectively, with 15 bases between them. The CDR3 extends over 16 amino acids. In germline, CDR1 is PRHDT, CDR2 FYEKMQ (reference sequence). For the CDR3, the DNA is TGTGCCAGCAGCTTGACCGCCAAACGGGAGAACACTGAAGCTTTCTTT. Translation: CASSLTAKRENTEAFF.

This clone was seen a few times. The chain combines TRBV27 with TRBJ2-1; TRBD2 matches at 15 bases. The V segment lost 5 bases and the J segment 2 bases; nucleotides outside the gene matches: 7. There are 18 residues in the CDR3. Germline V gene sequence: CDR1 MNHEY, CDR2 SMNVEV (reference sequence). In nucleotides, the CDR3 is TGTGCCAGCAGTACCCCGGGACTAGCGGGGGGAACCTACAATGAGCAGTTCTTC. Translated, it gives CASSTPGLAGGTYNEQFF.

The gene calls are TRBV5-4 and TRBJ2-3; TRBD1 is a possible D gene (6 bases). The V gene lost 2 bases and the J gene lost 2 bases, with 12 bases spanning the gap. From germline, CDR1 is SGHNT and CDR2 YYREEE (reference sequence). The CDR3 covers 15 residues. The CDR3 DNA reads as TGTGCCAGCAGCTTTATGACAGGCCCCACAGATACGCAGTATTTT. Its protein product is CASSFMTGPTDTQYF. Full variable domain (rest looked up from reference TRBV5-4 and TRBJ2-3): ETGVTQSPTHLIKTRGQQVTLRCSSQSGHNTVSWYQQALGQGPQFIFQYYREEENGRGNFPPRFSGLQFPNYSSELNVNALELDDSALYLCASSFMTGPTDTQYFGPGTRLTVL.

The V call is TRBV21-1, the J call TRBJ2-5; the table's D call, TRBD2, was not checked against the DNA. TRBV21-1 is listed as a pseudogene. CDR3 length: 17 amino acids. This chain's CDR3 is CASSKARRGRNQETQYF. CDR3 DNA sequence: TGTGCCAGCAGCAAAGCTAGGCGGGGACGAAACCAAGAGACCCAGTACTTC.

This clone was counted a few times. V gene TRBV29-1 combines with J gene TRBJ1-2, with a possible D match to TRBD1 (5 bases). The CDR3 has 12 amino acids. Germline CDR1 SQVTM, CDR2 ANQGSEA. Trimming shortened V by 1 base and J by 8 bases, and 11 bases separated the two germline ends. The CDR3 here is CSVEGGAGGYTF. As DNA, the CDR3 is TGCAGCGTTGAAGGGGGCGCAGGGGGCTACACCTTC.

The V and J genes are TRBV29-1 and TRBJ1-2; D is uncertain. The CDR3 length is 13 residues. Trimming left V 7 bases short and J 1 base short, with 13 bases between. Germline lookup yields CDR1 SQVTM and CDR2 ANQGSEA. CDR3 coding DNA: TGCAGCGCCGAGGGCAGGTTTAACTATGGCTACACCTTC. Encoded protein: CSAEGRFNYGYTF.

CDR3 in DNA: TGTGCCAGCAAGCTAGCGGGGCTTATTGAGCAGTTCTTC. Translating gives CASKLAGLIEQFF. The rearrangement uses TRBV2 and TRBJ2-1; TRBD2 aligns across 9 bases. Germline CDR1 and CDR2: SNHLY and FYNNEI. Germline trimming cut 7 bases from V and 9 bases from J; bases unmatched to any gene: 7. The CDR3 sequence is 13 residues long. The complete variable domain, with remaining parts taken from reference TRBV2 and TRBJ2-1, reads EPEVTQTPSHQVTQMGQEVILRCVPISNHLYFYWYRQILGQKVEFLVSFYNNEISEKSEIFDDQFSVERPDGSNFTLKIRSTKLEDSAMYFCASKLAGLIEQFFGPGTRLTVL.

The chain joins TRBV6-1 to TRBJ2-5, with TRBD1 matching 10 bases. There are 14 residues in the CDR3. Looked up from germline, CDR1 is MNHNS and CDR2 is SASEGT. V dropped 4 bases and J dropped 3; count of bases not matched to a gene: 2. CDR3 amino acids: CASSGGTGEETQYF. CDR3 sequence (DNA): TGTGCCAGCAGTGGGGGGACAGGGGAAGAGACCCAGTACTTC.

The V and J genes are TRBV13 and TRBJ2-3; 12 bases are a match to TRBD2. Germline trimming cut 0 bases from V and 3 bases from J; bases unmatched to any gene: 4. CDR1 is PRHDT, CDR2 FYEKMQ, per germline (reference sequence). There are 17 residues in the CDR3. DNA of the CDR3: TGTGCCAGCAGCTTAGGGGCTAGCGGGGGGGCGACAGATACGCAGTATTTT. Its protein product is CASSLGASGGATDTQYF. The variable domain in full, completed from reference TRBV13 and TRBJ2-3, reads AAGVIQSPRHLIKEKRETATLKCYPIPRHDTVYWYQQGPGQDPQFLISFYEKMQSDKGSIPDRFSAQQFSDYHSELNMSSLELGDSALYFCASSLGASGGATDTQYFGPGTRLTVL.

This clone was observed a few times. The J gene is TRBJ2-5, the V gene TRBV4-2; 14 nucleotides line up with TRBD2. This CDR3 is 17 amino acids long. The germline gives CDR1 LGHNA, CDR2 YNFKEQ. The V segment lost 1 base and the J segment 5 bases; nucleotides outside the gene matches: 6. CDR3 DNA sequence: TGTGCCAGCAGCCAAGCCCGACTAGCGGGGGGGCCCGAGACCCAGTACTTC. Translated, it gives CASSQARLAGGPETQYF.

The table lists this clone with a few counts. The chain links TRBV7-9 to TRBJ2-2; TRBD1 aligns across 8 bases. The CDR3 has 15 residues. The ends lost 4 bases at V and 7 bases at J; junction bases unmatched: 8. Germline assignment: CDR1 SEHNR and CDR2 FQNEAQ (reference sequence). The CDR3 nucleotides are TGTGCCAGCAGCTCGGGACAGGTGGAAGACGGGGAGCTGTTTTTT. Encoded protein: CASSSGQVEDGELFF.

The V and J genes are TRBV7-8 and TRBJ1-4; 8 nucleotides line up with TRBD1. The CDR3 sequence is 14 residues long. Per germline, CDR1 SGHVS and CDR2 FQNEAQ. V was pared by 5 bases and J by 5 bases, with 4 bases of the junction left unmatched. The CDR3, as DNA: TGTGCCAGCAGCCGACAGGGGCTAAATGAAAAACTGTTTTTT. Residues: CASSRQGLNEKLFF. The full variable domain, completed using reference TRBV7-8 and TRBJ1-4, is GAGVSQSPRYKVAKRGQDVALRCDPISGHVSLFWYQQALGQGPEFLTYFQNEAQLDKSGLPSDRFFAERPEGSVSTLKIQRTQQEDSAVYLCASSRQGLNEKLFFGSGTQLSVL.

V gene TRBV6-1 combines with J gene TRBJ1-2; D is possibly TRBD1 (5 bases). V lost 0 bases, J lost 8 bases, and 19 bases lay in between. Germline V gives CDR1 MNHNS, CDR2 SASEGT. CDR3 length: 16 residues. As DNA, the CDR3 is TGTGCCAGCAGTGAAGCTTGGCGGGAAGGGGCTGGAGGCTACACCTTC. Translated, it gives CASSEAWREGAGGYTF.

This clone appeared a few times. Compared with germline, one end of the junction differs, possibly owing to a read error. The V gene is TRBV6-5, the J gene TRBJ1-2, with 7 bases aligning to TRBD1. The germline V gene encodes CDR1 MNHEY and CDR2 SVGAGI. CDR3 length: 14 amino acids. Here the CDR3 reads CAISEGQPLYGYTF. CDR3 DNA: TGTGCCATCAGTGAGGGACAGCCACTCTATGGCTACACCTTC.

The V call is TRBV19, the J call TRBJ2-7, with TRBD1 matching over 7 bases. Germline V CDR1 and CDR2: LNHDA, SQIVND (reference sequence). V shed 2 bases, J shed 1 base, and the junction held 2 bases outside the gene matches. The CDR3 has 14 residues. The CDR3 sequence is CASSIQGVSYEQYF. The CDR3 bases are TGTGCCAGTAGTATACAGGGGGTGTCCTACGAGCAGTACTTC. The full variable domain, its missing parts supplied by reference TRBV19 and TRBJ2-7, is DGGITQSPKYLFRKEGQNVTLSCEQNLNHDAMYWYRQDPGQGLRLIYYSQIVNDFQKGDIAEGYSVSREKKESFPLTVTSAQKNPTAFYLCASSIQGVSYEQYFGPGTRLTVT.

This clone was recorded a few times. This sequence joins TRBV7-8 and TRBJ2-7; D possibly corresponds to TRBD2 (7 bases). Germline assignment: CDR1 SGHVS and CDR2 FQNEAQ. V gave up 1 base and J gave up 4 bases, with 14 bases separating them. The CDR3 extends over 15 amino acids. CDR3: CASSLVGGGSYEQYF. DNA of the CDR3: TGTGCCAGCAGCTTAGTGGGGGGGGGCTCGTACGAGCAGTACTTC.

The genes are TRBV25-1 and TRBJ1-2; D may be TRBD1 (5 bases). V was trimmed by 4 bases and J by 3 bases, leaving 6 bases between them. Germline CDR1 MGHDK, CDR2 SYGVNS. The CDR3 is 12 residues long. In nucleotides, the CDR3 is TGTGCCAGCAGTGGGGGCGACTATGGCTACACCTTC. It codes for CASSGGDYGYTF.

The CDR3: CASSQTPGLPREETQYF. DNA for the CDR3: TGTGCCAGCAGCCAAACTCCGGGACTACCCCGGGAAGAGACCCAGTACTTC. The rearrangement joins TRBV7-2 to TRBJ2-5; TRBD2 agrees at 7 bases. Germline trimming cut 5 bases from V and 3 bases from J; bases unmatched to any gene: 15. CDR1 SGHTA and CDR2 FQGNSA come from the germline V gene. This CDR3 comprises 17 residues.

The CDR3 sequence: CASSSLGRPVGEQYF. CDR3 DNA sequence: TGTGCCAGCAGCTCCCTGGGCAGGCCAGTGGGCGAGCAGTACTTC. V usage is TRBV7-2 and J usage is TRBJ2-7, with D unclear. This CDR3 region has 15 residues. V was shortened by 4 bases and J by 6 bases, with 19 bases between the two germline ends. From germline, CDR1 is SGHTA and CDR2 FQGNSA.

This clone has only a few counts. The chain carries TRBV7-2 and TRBJ2-7; the D gene is possibly TRBD1 (6 bases). The CDR3 totals 15 residues. Germline V gene sequence: CDR1 SGHTA, CDR2 FQGNSA. V lost 4 bases to trimming and J lost 6 bases, with 19 bases between them. The CDR3 region has the DNA TGTGCCAGCAGCTCCGTTTCCGGGACACCTTTCGAGCAGTACTTC. Encoded protein: CASSSVSGTPFEQYF. Looking up the rest from reference TRBV7-2 and TRBJ2-7 gives the full variable domain: GAGVSQSPSNKVTEKGKDVELRCDPISGHTALYWYRQSLGQGLEFLIYFQGNSAPDKSGLPSDRFSAERTGGSVSTLTIQRTQQEDSAVYLCASSSVSGTPFEQYFGPGTRLTVT.

This clone was counted a few times. The same CDR3 arises from other DNA sequences in this sample as well. This chain uses TRBV7-2 with TRBJ2-3; D is unresolved. The germline V gene encodes CDR1 SGHTA and CDR2 FQGNSA. V lost 5 bases and J 0 bases, leaving 9 bases between the germline ends. The CDR3 contains 14 residues. The CDR3 DNA follows: TGTGCCAGCAGCCTCCGAGGAAGCACAGATACGCAGTATTTT. Its protein product is CASSLRGSTDTQYF.

There are a few counts of this clone. The CDR3, as DNA: TGTGCCAGCAGCTTAAGGGTAGCGGGGGGCCACAATGAGCAGTTCTTC. Its protein is CASSLRVAGGHNEQFF. The J gene is TRBJ2-1, the V gene TRBV11-3; 10 positions match TRBD2. The CDR3 is 16 residues long. Per the germline V gene, CDR1 is SGHNT and CDR2 is YENEEA. The V and J ends lost 2 bases and 5 bases, in that order; junction bases with no gene match: 6. The whole variable domain, remainder taken from reference TRBV11-3 and TRBJ2-1, is EAGVVQSPRYKIIEKKQPVAFWCNPISGHNTLYWYLQNLGQGPELLIRYENEEAVDDSQLPKDRFSAERLKGVDSTLKIQPAELGDSAVYLCASSLRVAGGHNEQFFGPGTRLTVL.

This clone has a handful of counts. The chain recombines TRBV11-3 with TRBJ2-1; 8 bases fit TRBD1. The CDR3 extends over 16 amino acids. Looked up from germline, CDR1 is SGHNT and CDR2 is YENEEA. V was clipped by 4 bases and J by 0 bases; unmatched bases: 5. CDR3 region: CASSSQTGVSYNEQFF. DNA of the CDR3: TGTGCCAGCAGCTCTCAGACAGGGGTCTCCTACAATGAGCAGTTCTTC.